This TCR beta chain emerged from a study of T cells in Graves' hyperthyroidism and ophthalmopathy. This clonotype came up many times. Its antigen is as yet unknown. General study results and limits: Classification by a 13 V-J model distinguished ophthalmopathy from stable hyperthyroidism.

The CDR3 loop spans 17 amino acids. The V gene's germline CDR1 is LGHDT and CDR2 YNNKEL (reference sequence). V shed 2 bases and J 0 bases; nucleotides not matched to a gene: 6. TCR beta CDR3 sequences were amplified from RNA transcripts. HTBI primers drove first-round RT-PCR of the TCR CDR3. From the multiplex PCR reads, TCRdb called clonotypes with MiXCR, one entry per CDR3 protein. The repertoire has fewer than 650,000 distinct CDR3 sequences, 11% to 15% of them found once; the top ten carry more than 6%. This chain links TRBV3-1 with TRBJ1-3; TRBD1 matches 8 bases. Sequencing used blood. This clonotype originated in a woman aged 18-29 years with Graves' ophthalmopathy. CDR3 nucleotides: TGTGCCAGCAGCCAATTCCTGGGACAGGCCTCTGGAAACACCATATATTTT. Protein product: CASSQFLGQASGNTIYF.